This T cell receptor (beta chain) was documented in a study of T cell responses to AZD1222 COVID-19 vaccine. Data came from immunoSEQ multiplex PCR; TCRdb stores just in-frame clones and leaves some out. The table lists 140,000 or so clones, more than 85% of them singletons. Germline V gene lookup returns CDR1 MNHNS and CDR2 SASEGT. V shed 3 bases and J shed 4 bases, with 13 bases lying between them. The CDR3 runs 14 residues. This receptor was taken from an adult who received the AZD1222 COVID-19 vaccine. The input for sequencing was peripheral blood, taken 28 days after the second AZD1222 dose. The chain recombines TRBV6-1 with TRBJ2-7; the D gene could be TRBD1 or TRBD2 (5 bases each). The CDR3 loop is CASSDSGTGYEQYF. The CDR3 bases are TGTGCCAGCAGTGATTCCGGGACGGGTTACGAGCAGTACTTC.